The rows below give T cell receptor beta chains drawn from one sample of a study of breast tumors, draining lymph nodes, adjacent tissues. TCRdb independently ran MiXCR on the multiplex PCR reads; one entry per CDR3 protein. Counted here are some 140,000 distinct CDR3 sequences, approximately 20% occurring once; the ten biggest clones make up approximately 2.7%. The sequenced material came from axillary lymph node tissue. The receptors shown here come from a female donor with breast cancer. Some clones in this sample may be carry-over from other donors' samples. CDR3s include the opening cysteine and the closing phenylalanine or tryptophan. The order of the fields is CDR3 protein, CDR3 DNA, J gene, clone size, V gene, D gene. D genes are given only for firm matches. The size field is filled for only some rows; it gives once, few, many or a size class.

CDR3aa: CASSPPGQQETQYF
CDR3nt: TGTGCCAGCTCACCACCAGGGCAGCAAGAGACCCAGTACTTC
j_gene: TRBJ2-5
abundance: few
v_gene: TRBV18
d_gene: -

CDR3aa: CASSQDNNAGAYEQYF
CDR3nt: TGCGCCAGCAGCCAAGATAACAATGCAGGGGCCTACGAGCAGTACTTC
j_gene: TRBJ2-7
abundance: many
v_gene: TRBV4-1
d_gene: -

CDR3aa: CAIRRDRTNYGYTF
CDR3nt: TGTGCCATCAGAAGGGACAGGACTAACTATGGCTACACCTTC
j_gene: TRBJ1-2
abundance: many
v_gene: TRBV10-3
d_gene: TRBD1

CDR3aa: CASSYSPSNQPQHF
CDR3nt: TGTGCCAGCAGTTACTCCCCTAGCAATCAGCCCCAGCATTTT
j_gene: TRBJ1-5
abundance: -
v_gene: TRBV6-5
d_gene: -

CDR3aa: CASSRGAGAVADTQYF
CDR3nt: TGTGCCAGCAGCCGAGGGGCGGGAGCCGTCGCAGATACGCAGTATTTT
j_gene: TRBJ2-3
abundance: many
v_gene: TRBV11-2
d_gene: TRBD2

CDR3aa: CATKERRDVHGELFF
CDR3nt: TGTGCCACTAAAGAAAGGCGGGATGTCCACGGGGAGCTGTTTTTT
j_gene: TRBJ2-2
abundance: many
v_gene: TRBV15
d_gene: -

CDR3aa: CSARDPLAGFAEQCF
CDR3nt: TGCAGTGCTAGAGACCCCCTAGCGGGATTTGCCGAGCAGTGCTTC
j_gene: TRBJ2-7
abundance: -
v_gene: TRBV20-1
d_gene: TRBD2

CDR3aa: CASSPALNNEQFF
CDR3nt: TGTGCCAGCAGCCCCGCCCTAAACAATGAGCAGTTCTTC
j_gene: TRBJ2-1
abundance: many
v_gene: TRBV5-4
d_gene: -

CDR3aa: CASSPAGGTGFGSQYF
CDR3nt: TGTGCCAGCAGCCCCGCCGGGGGGACAGGATTCGGGTCCCAGTACTTC
j_gene: TRBJ2-5
abundance: many
v_gene: TRBV7-9
d_gene: -

CDR3aa: CASSGIWTGSSGSHHEQFF
CDR3nt: TGTGCCAGCAGTGGGATTTGGACAGGGTCTAGCGGGAGCCACCATGAGCAGTTCTTC
j_gene: TRBJ2-1
abundance: many
v_gene: TRBV6-1
d_gene: TRBD2

CDR3aa: CASSYAGPRVGGYTF
CDR3nt: TGTGCCAGCAGTTACGCAGGCCCCCGCGTTGGTGGCTACACCTTC
j_gene: TRBJ1-2
abundance: many
v_gene: TRBV6-5
d_gene: -

CDR3aa: CASSLEGTSGDTQYF
CDR3nt: TGTGCCAGCAGCTTGGAAGGGACTAGCGGAGATACGCAGTATTTT
j_gene: TRBJ2-3
abundance: many
v_gene: TRBV5-6
d_gene: TRBD2

CDR3aa: CASSSATSGWGETQYF
CDR3nt: TGCGCCAGCAGCTCCGCGACTAGCGGGTGGGGAGAGACCCAGTACTTC
j_gene: TRBJ2-5
abundance: many
v_gene: TRBV5-1
d_gene: TRBD2

CDR3aa: CASRGTGGKYF
CDR3nt: TGTGCCAGCAGGGGGACAGGGGGGAAGTATTTT
j_gene: TRBJ2-3
abundance: many
v_gene: TRBV6-5
d_gene: TRBD1

CDR3aa: CATRRGSATNEKLFF
CDR3nt: TGTGCCACCCGCCGGGGCAGCGCAACTAATGAAAAACTGTTTTTT
j_gene: TRBJ1-4
abundance: -
v_gene: TRBV28
d_gene: -

CDR3aa: CASSQERPSGADTQYF
CDR3nt: TGCGCCAGCAGCCAAGAGAGGCCTAGCGGGGCGGATACGCAGTATTTT
j_gene: TRBJ2-3
abundance: -
v_gene: TRBV4-1
d_gene: TRBD2

CDR3aa: CAISGTGNEQYF
CDR3nt: TGTGCCATCAGTGGGACAGGGAACGAGCAGTACTTC
j_gene: TRBJ2-7
abundance: many
v_gene: TRBV10-3
d_gene: TRBD1

CDR3aa: CASSFEWQGARYGYTF
CDR3nt: TGTGCCAGCAGCTTTGAGTGGCAGGGGGCGCGGTATGGCTACACCTTC
j_gene: TRBJ1-2
abundance: many
v_gene: TRBV11-2
d_gene: TRBD1

CDR3aa: CASSEALASRSNQPQHF
CDR3nt: TGTGCCAGCAGTGAAGCGTTGGCCTCCCGTAGCAATCAGCCCCAGCATTTT
j_gene: TRBJ1-5
abundance: -
v_gene: TRBV2
d_gene: -

CDR3aa: CASRTHRDTQYF
CDR3nt: TGTGCCAGCAGAACCCACAGGGATACGCAGTATTTT
j_gene: TRBJ2-3
abundance: many
v_gene: TRBV5-8
d_gene: -

CDR3aa: CSAVRIGQETQYF
CDR3nt: TGCAGTGCTGTAAGAATCGGGCAAGAGACCCAGTACTTC
j_gene: TRBJ2-5
abundance: many
v_gene: TRBV20-1
d_gene: -

CDR3aa: CASGLEHGGGNQPQHF
CDR3nt: TGTGCTAGTGGTTTGGAGCACGGAGGAGGCAATCAGCCCCAGCATTTT
j_gene: TRBJ1-5
abundance: many
v_gene: TRBV12-5
d_gene: -

CDR3aa: CASSFRGPNNEQFF
CDR3nt: TGTGCCAGCAGTTTTCGGGGGCCCAACAATGAGCAGTTCTTC
j_gene: TRBJ2-1
abundance: many
v_gene: TRBV27
d_gene: -

CDR3aa: CASSPGLTYGYTF
CDR3nt: TGTGCCAGCAGTCCCGGACTTACCTATGGCTACACCTTC
j_gene: TRBJ1-2
abundance: many
v_gene: TRBV9
d_gene: -

CDR3aa: CASSPVGGSYEQYF
CDR3nt: TGTGCCAGCAGCCCGGTTGGGGGGTCCTACGAGCAGTACTTC
j_gene: TRBJ2-7
abundance: many
v_gene: TRBV7-9
d_gene: -

CDR3aa: CASSRTSGSRPGELFF
CDR3nt: TGTGCCAGCAGTCGGACTAGCGGGAGTCGACCCGGGGAGCTGTTTTTT
j_gene: TRBJ2-2
abundance: few
v_gene: TRBV6-2/TRBV6-3
d_gene: TRBD2

CDR3aa: CASSYPIDDRGRDQPQHF
CDR3nt: TGTGCCAGCAGTTACCCTATTGACGACAGGGGACGGGATCAGCCCCAGCATTTT
j_gene: TRBJ1-5
abundance: -
v_gene: TRBV6-2/TRBV6-3
d_gene: TRBD1

CDR3aa: CASSYSTLEQFF
CDR3nt: TGTGCCAGCAGTTACTCGACTCTTGAGCAGTTCTTC
j_gene: TRBJ2-1
abundance: medium-sized
v_gene: TRBV6-2/TRBV6-3
d_gene: -

CDR3aa: CASSEALLFIAKNIQYF
CDR3nt: TGTGCCAGCAGTGAAGCGTTACTGTTTATAGCCAAAAACATTCAGTACTTC
j_gene: TRBJ2-4
abundance: -
v_gene: TRBV2
d_gene: -

CDR3aa: CASSLEGALGEQYF
CDR3nt: TGTGCCAGCAGCTTAGAGGGAGCTCTGGGCGAGCAGTACTTC
j_gene: TRBJ2-7
abundance: -
v_gene: TRBV7-8
d_gene: -

CDR3aa: CASSQQGLGSPLHF
CDR3nt: TGTGCCAGCAGCCAACAGGGTTTGGGTTCACCCCTCCACTTT
j_gene: TRBJ1-6
abundance: many
v_gene: TRBV3-1
d_gene: -

CDR3aa: CASSQDLAGSYNEQFF
CDR3nt: TGTGCCAGCAGCCAAGATCTGGCAGGGAGTTACAATGAGCAGTTCTTC
j_gene: TRBJ2-1
abundance: many
v_gene: TRBV3-1
d_gene: -

CDR3aa: CASSAAGTRGSGTDTQYF
CDR3nt: TGTGCCAGCAGTGCTGCCGGGACTAGAGGATCCGGCACAGATACGCAGTATTTT
j_gene: TRBJ2-3
abundance: many
v_gene: TRBV25-1
d_gene: TRBD2

CDR3aa: CASSSQGGVRGPLGGGLFF
CDR3nt: TGTGCCAGCAGCTCCCAAGGGGGGGTCAGGGGACCGTTGGGCGGGGGGCTGTTTTTT
j_gene: TRBJ2-2
abundance: -
v_gene: TRBV7-3
d_gene: -

CDR3aa: CASRGLAGTKADTQYF
CDR3nt: TGTGCCAGCAGGGGACTAGCGGGCACGAAGGCAGATACGCAGTATTTT
j_gene: TRBJ2-3
abundance: many
v_gene: TRBV3-1
d_gene: TRBD2

CDR3aa: CASSSGHPQETQYF
CDR3nt: TGTGCCAGCAGTTCGGGACACCCTCAAGAGACCCAGTACTTC
j_gene: TRBJ2-5
abundance: -
v_gene: TRBV28
d_gene: -